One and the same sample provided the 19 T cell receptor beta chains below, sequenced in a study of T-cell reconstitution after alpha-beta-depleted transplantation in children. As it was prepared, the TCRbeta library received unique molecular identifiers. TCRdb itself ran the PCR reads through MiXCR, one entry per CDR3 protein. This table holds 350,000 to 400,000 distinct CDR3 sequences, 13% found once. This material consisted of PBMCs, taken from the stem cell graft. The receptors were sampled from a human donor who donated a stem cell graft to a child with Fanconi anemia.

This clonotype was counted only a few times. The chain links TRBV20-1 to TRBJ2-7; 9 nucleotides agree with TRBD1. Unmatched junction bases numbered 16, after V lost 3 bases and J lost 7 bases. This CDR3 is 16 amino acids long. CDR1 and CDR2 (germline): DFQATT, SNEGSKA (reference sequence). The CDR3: CSARDLYGTGNGEQYF. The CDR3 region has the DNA TGCAGTGCTAGGGACCTTTACGGGACAGGGAATGGTGAGCAGTACTTC.

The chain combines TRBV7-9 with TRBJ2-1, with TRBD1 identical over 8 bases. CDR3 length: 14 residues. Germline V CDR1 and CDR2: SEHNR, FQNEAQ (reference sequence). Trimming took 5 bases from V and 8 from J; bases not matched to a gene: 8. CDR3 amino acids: CASSPWTGNDEQFF. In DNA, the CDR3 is TGTGCCAGCAGCCCTTGGACAGGGAACGATGAGCAGTTCTTC.

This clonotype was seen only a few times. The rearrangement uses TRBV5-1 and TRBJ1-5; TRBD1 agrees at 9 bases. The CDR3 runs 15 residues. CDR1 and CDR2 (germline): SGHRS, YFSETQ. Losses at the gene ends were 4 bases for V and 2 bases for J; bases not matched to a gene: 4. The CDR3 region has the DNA TGCGCCAGCAGCCCGGACAGGGGAGGCAATCAGCCCCAGCATTTT. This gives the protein CASSPDRGGNQPQHF.

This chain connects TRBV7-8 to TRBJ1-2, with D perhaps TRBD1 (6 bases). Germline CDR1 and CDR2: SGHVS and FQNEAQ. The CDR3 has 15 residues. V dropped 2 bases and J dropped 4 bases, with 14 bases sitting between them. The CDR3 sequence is CASSLYHTGTYGYTF. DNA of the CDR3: TGTGCCAGCAGCTTATATCATACAGGGACCTATGGCTACACCTTC. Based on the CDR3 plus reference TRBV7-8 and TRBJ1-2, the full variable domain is GAGVSQSPRYKVAKRGQDVALRCDPISGHVSLFWYQQALGQGPEFLTYFQNEAQLDKSGLPSDRFFAERPEGSVSTLKIQRTQQEDSAVYLCASSLYHTGTYGYTFGSGTRLTVV.

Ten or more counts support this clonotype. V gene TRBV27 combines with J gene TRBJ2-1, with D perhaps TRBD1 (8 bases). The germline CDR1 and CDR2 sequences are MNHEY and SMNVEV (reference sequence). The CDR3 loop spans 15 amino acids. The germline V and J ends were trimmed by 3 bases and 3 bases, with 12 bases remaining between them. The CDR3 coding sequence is TGTGCCAGCAGTTTGACAGGGGAGGGCTACAATGAGCAGTTCTTC. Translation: CASSLTGEGYNEQFF.

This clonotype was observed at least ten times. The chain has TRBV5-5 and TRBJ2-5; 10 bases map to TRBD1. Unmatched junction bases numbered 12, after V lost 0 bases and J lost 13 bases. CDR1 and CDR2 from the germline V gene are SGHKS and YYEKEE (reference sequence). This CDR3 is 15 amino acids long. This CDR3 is CASSLGPGQGPLTYF. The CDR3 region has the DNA TGTGCCAGCAGCTTGGGGCCGGGACAGGGGCCGCTAACGTACTTC.

The CDR3: CARGSPTGGESGELFF. The DNA for the CDR3 is TGTGCCAGGGGCTCCCCGACAGGGGGCGAGTCCGGGGAGCTGTTTTTT. The rearrangement links TRBV13 to TRBJ2-2; 10 nucleotides agree with TRBD1. The CDR3 consists of 16 residues. Germline CDR1 PRHDT, CDR2 FYEKMQ (reference sequence). V trimming: 9 bases; J trimming: 6 bases; junction bases outside the gene matches: 13.

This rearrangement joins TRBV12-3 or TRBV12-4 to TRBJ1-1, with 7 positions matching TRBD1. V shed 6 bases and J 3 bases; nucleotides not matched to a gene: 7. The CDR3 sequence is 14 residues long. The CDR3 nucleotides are TGTGCCAGCAGGCCGACAGGGAGGCACACTGAAGCTTTCTTT. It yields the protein CASRPTGRHTEAFF.

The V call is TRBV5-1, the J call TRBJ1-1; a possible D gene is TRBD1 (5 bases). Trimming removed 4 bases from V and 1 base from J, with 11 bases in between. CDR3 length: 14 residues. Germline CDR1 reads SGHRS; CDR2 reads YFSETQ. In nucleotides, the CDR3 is TGCGCCAGCAGCATCACTACAGGGAACACTGAAGCTTTCTTT. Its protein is CASSITTGNTEAFF.

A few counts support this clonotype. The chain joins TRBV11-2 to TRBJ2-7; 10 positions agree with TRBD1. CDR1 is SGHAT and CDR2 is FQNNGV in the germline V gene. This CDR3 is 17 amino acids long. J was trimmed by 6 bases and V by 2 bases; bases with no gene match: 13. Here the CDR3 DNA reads TGTGCCAGCAGCTTACGCGGGGGGACAGGGGTTGCGCGCGAGCAGTACTTC. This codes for CASSLRGGTGVAREQYF.

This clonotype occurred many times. CDR3 sequence reads: CASSYRTDGNTIYF. CDR3 bases: TGTGCCAGCAGCTATCGGACAGACGGAAACACCATATATTTT. The rearrangement uses TRBV7-9 and TRBJ1-3; D might be TRBD1 (6 bases). CDR3 length: 14 amino acids. Germline CDR1 is SEHNR and CDR2 is FQNEAQ (reference sequence). The V gene lost 4 bases and the J gene lost 4 bases, with 11 bases spanning the gap.

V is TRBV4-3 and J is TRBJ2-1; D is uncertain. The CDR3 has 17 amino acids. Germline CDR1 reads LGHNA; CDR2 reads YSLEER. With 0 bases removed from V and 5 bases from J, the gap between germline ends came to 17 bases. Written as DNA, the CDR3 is TGCGCCAGCAGCCAAGATGCCGGCCCCATAAGGAACAATGAGCAGTTCTTC. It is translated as CASSQDAGPIRNNEQFF.

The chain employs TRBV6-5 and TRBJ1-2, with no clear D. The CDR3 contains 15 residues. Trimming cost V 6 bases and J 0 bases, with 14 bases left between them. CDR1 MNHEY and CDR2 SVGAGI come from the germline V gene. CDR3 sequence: CASRKGGGTNYGYTF. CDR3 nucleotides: TGTGCCAGCAGGAAGGGTGGAGGAACTAACTATGGCTACACCTTC.

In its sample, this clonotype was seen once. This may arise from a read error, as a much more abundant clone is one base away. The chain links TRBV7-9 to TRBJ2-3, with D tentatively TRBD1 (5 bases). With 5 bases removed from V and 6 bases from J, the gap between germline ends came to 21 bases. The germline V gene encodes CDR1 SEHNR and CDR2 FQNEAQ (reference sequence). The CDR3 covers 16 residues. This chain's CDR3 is CASSPTTSSTVDTQYF. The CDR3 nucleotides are TGTGCCAGCAGCCCAACGACCTCCTCGACAGTGGATACGCAGTATTTT. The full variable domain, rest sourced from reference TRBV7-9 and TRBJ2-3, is DTGVSQNPRHKITKRGQNVTFRCDPISEHNRLYWYRQTLGQGPEFLTYFQNEAQLEKSRLLSDRFSAERPKGSFSTLEIQRTEQGDSAMYLCASSPTTSSTVDTQYFGPGTRLTVL.

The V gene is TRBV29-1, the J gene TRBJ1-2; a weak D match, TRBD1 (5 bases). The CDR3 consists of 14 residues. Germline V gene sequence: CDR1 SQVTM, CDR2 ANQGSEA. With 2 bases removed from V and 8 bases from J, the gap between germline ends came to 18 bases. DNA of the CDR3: TGCAGCGTTGAATCGCCCAGGGCCCGAGAGGGCTACACCTTC. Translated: CSVESPRAREGYTF.

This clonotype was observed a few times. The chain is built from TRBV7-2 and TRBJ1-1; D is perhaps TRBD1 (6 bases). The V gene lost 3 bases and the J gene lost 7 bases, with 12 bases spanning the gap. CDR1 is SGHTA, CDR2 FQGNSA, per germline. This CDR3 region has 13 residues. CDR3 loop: CASSFNRGDEAFF. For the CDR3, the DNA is TGTGCCAGCAGCTTTAATAGGGGGGATGAAGCTTTCTTT. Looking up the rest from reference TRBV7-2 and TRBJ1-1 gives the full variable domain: GAGVSQSPSNKVTEKGKDVELRCDPISGHTALYWYRQSLGQGLEFLIYFQGNSAPDKSGLPSDRFSAERTGGSVSTLTIQRTQQEDSAVYLCASSFNRGDEAFFGQGTRLTVV.

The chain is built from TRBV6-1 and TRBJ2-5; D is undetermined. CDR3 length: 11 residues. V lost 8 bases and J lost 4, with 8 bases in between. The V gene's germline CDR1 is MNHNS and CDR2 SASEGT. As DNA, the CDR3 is TGTGCCAGCGACCGCGGAGAGACCCAGTACTTC. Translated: CASDRGETQYF.

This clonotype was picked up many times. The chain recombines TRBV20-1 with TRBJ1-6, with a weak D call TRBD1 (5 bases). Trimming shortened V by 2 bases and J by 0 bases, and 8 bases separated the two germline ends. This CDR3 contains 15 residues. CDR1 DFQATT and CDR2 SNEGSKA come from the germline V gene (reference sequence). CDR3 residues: CSARRGRSYNSPLHF. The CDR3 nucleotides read TGCAGTGCTAGAAGGGGACGCTCCTATAATTCACCCCTCCACTTT.

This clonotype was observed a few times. The CDR3 bases are TGTGCCACCGCACAGTCTACTAACTATGGCTACACCTTC. Translation: CATAQSTNYGYTF. The rearrangement links TRBV15 to TRBJ1-2; D is unresolved. Trimming removed 8 bases at V and 0 bases at J, with 10 bases between. CDR1 is LNHNV, CDR2 YYDKDF, per germline (reference sequence). The CDR3 extends over 13 amino acids.